This T cell receptor beta chain was found in a study of T-cell reconstitution after alpha-beta-depleted transplantation in children. Study observations and caveats: Day-60 TCRbeta diversity that was high in some patients was derived from surviving recipient T cells and thymic progenitors. T-cell counts and diversity were attributed mostly to newly produced T cells one year after transplant. Reports say that about two months after transplant, the alpha-beta T cells came out of several hundred graft clones that had expanded.

The J segment lost 1 base and the V segment lost 0 bases, leaving 0 bases of the junction unmatched. The CDR3 is made up of 14 amino acids. Germline CDR1 SGDLS, CDR2 YYNGEE. Unique molecular identifiers were incorporated when the TCRbeta library was constructed. TCRdb ran MiXCR on the PCR reads and lists one entry per CDR3 protein. This table has about 290,000 distinct CDR3 sequences, approximately 7.3% appearing once. This clonotype was counted many times. Its target is not known. The V and J genes are TRBV9 and TRBJ2-5; 7 bases line up with TRBD2. The material was peripheral blood, obtained 360 days after TCRalphabeta/CD19-depleted stem cell transplant. The receptor was isolated from a female patient aged 2-9 years who had a stem cell transplant for Fanconi anemia, so the T cells may come from the graft donor. CDR3 in amino acids: CASSVGTSQETQYF. Here the CDR3 DNA reads TGTGCCAGCAGCGTAGGGACTAGCCAAGAGACCCAGTACTTC.